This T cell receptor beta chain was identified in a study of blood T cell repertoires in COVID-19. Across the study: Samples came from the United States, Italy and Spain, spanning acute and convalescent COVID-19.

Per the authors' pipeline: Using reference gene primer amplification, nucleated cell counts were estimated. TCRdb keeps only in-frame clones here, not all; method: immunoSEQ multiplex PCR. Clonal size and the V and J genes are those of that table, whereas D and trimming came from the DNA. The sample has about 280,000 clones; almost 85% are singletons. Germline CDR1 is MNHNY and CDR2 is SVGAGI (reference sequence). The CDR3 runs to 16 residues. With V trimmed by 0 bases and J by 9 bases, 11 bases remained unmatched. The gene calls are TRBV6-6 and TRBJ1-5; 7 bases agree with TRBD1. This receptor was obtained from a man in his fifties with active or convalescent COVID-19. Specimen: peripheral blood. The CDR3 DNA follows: TGTGCCAGCAGTTACTCCCTGACAGGGAAGGCCGTGCCCCAGCATTTT. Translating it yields CASSYSLTGKAVPQHF.